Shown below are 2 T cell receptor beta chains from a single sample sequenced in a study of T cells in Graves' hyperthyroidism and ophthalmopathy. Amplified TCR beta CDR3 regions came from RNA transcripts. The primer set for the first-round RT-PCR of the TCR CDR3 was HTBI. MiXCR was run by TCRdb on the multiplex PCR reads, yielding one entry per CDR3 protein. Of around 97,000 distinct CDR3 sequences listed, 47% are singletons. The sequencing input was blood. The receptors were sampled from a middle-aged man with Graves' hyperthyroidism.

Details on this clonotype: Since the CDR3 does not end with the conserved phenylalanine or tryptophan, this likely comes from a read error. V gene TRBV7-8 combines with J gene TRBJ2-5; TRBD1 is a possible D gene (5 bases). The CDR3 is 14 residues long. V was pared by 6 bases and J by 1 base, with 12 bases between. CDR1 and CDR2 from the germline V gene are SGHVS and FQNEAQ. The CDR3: CASSFGAIQETQYC. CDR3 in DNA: TGTGCCAGCAGTTTTGGGGCAATCCAAGAGACCCAGTACTGC.

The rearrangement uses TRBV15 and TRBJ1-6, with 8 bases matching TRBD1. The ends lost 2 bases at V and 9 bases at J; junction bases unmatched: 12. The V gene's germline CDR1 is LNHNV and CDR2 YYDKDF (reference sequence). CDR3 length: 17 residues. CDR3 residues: CATSRSYGGQVTSPLHF. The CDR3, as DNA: TGTGCCACCAGCAGATCCTATGGGGGACAGGTAACTTCACCCCTCCACTTT.